The following is a T cell receptor beta chain sequence with its context. This clonotype was observed a few times. No cognate antigen has been identified for it. Base qualities were left out, and no much larger clone turns up one base away. The library was generated by PCR. The reads were generated on an Illumina HiSeq 2500. TCR library preparation used molecular barcoding, with unique molecular identifiers applied to normalize quantification of the TCRbeta repertoire. The public reads were quality trimmed at Q25 with fastp and then assembled into clones with MiXCR by TCRdb, keeping productive beta chains. Records with the same CDR3 protein are collapsed into one entry carrying the most frequent genes and DNA. A total of roughly 300,000 distinct CDR3 sequences appear in this sample, 10% of them only once. Clones ranked in the top ten supply around 2.5% of the sample. V sheds 4 bases and J sheds 14 bases, leaving 9 bases between their ends. Inclusive of the bounding cysteine and phenylalanine, the CDR3 is 11 residues long. Of the read, only the CDR3 DNA is kept; its 33 bases are in frame from base 1. CDR1 and CDR2 were assigned from the germline V gene (reference sequence) as SEHNR and FQNEAQ.

This record comes from a study of T-cell reconstitution after alpha-beta-depleted transplantation in children (dated by TCRdb to the mid-2010s). Study-level background: T-cell immune reconstitution after TCRalphabeta/CD19-depleted allogeneic hematopoietic cell transplantation in children was quantitatively tracked in the study by means of TCR repertoire profiling.

The input for sequencing was PBMCs from the stem cell graft donor, taken from the stem cell graft. The sequence came from a human donor who donated a stem cell graft to a child with acute lymphoblastic leukemia. Rearrangement joined TRBV7-9 to TRBJ1-6; no D gene is confidently identified. The CDR3 here reads CASSSSYSLHF. At the DNA level, the sequence is TGTGCCAGCAGCTCTAGTTATTCCCTCCACTTT.